The 7 T cell receptor beta chains below all came from one sample that was sequenced in a study of identical twins. TCRdb used MiXCR to reprocess the 5' RACE reads, holding one entry per CDR3 protein. In the table there are around 490,000 distinct CDR3 sequences, roughly an eighth of which are singletons. These data also featured in a second study, about yellow fever vaccine responses in identical twins.

The sequenced material came from CD4+ T cells sorted from blood. These receptors all come from a woman between 18 and 29 years old in good health.

This clonotype was observed a handful of times. CDR3 coding DNA: TGTGCCAGCAGCTTAGCGAGGGGACAGGGGATGAACTATGGCTACACCTTC. This encodes CASSLARGQGMNYGYTF. The chain carries TRBV7-2 and TRBJ1-2, with TRBD1 identical over 10 bases. This CDR3 is built from 17 residues. Unmatched junction bases numbered 6, after V lost 0 bases and J lost 2 bases. Germline CDR1 and CDR2: SGHTA and FQGNSA.

This clonotype showed up many times. V and J are TRBV5-1 and TRBJ2-3, with TRBD2 identical over 7 bases. The ends lost 7 bases at V and 3 bases at J; junction bases unmatched: 8. This CDR3 spans 14 amino acids. The germline CDR1 and CDR2 sequences are SGHRS and YFSETQ. CDR3 in amino acids: CASGPMGGTDTQYF. CDR3 DNA: TGCGCCAGCGGGCCGATGGGGGGGACAGATACGCAGTATTTT.

V usage is TRBV12-3 or TRBV12-4 and J usage is TRBJ2-7, with unresolved D. The length of the CDR3 is 13 residues. V lost 7 bases, J lost 3 bases, and 13 bases lay in between. CDR3 in DNA: TGTGCCAGCACCCTAGAGCTGGGCTACGAGCAGTACTTC. It encodes CASTLELGYEQYF.

This chain joins TRBV7-3 and TRBJ2-3; 7 bases agree with TRBD1. The junction had 19 bases not matched to a gene; V was cut back by 2 bases and J by 2 bases. Germline values: CDR1 SGHTA, CDR2 FQGTGA. This CDR3 region has 20 residues. CDR3 DNA sequence: TGTGCCAGCAGCTTATACCCCCCTCAACTCCCGGGACAGACCACAGATACGCAGTATTTT. This encodes CASSLYPPQLPGQTTDTQYF.

The rearrangement uses TRBV15 and TRBJ2-3; D not resolved. This CDR3 region has 15 residues. Germline loops: CDR1 LNHNV, CDR2 YYDKDF (reference sequence). V dropped 0 bases and J dropped 6 bases, with 13 bases sitting between them. In nucleotides, the CDR3 is TGTGCCACCAGCAGAGAATCCGGGCGCATGGATACGCAGTATTTT. Protein: CATSRESGRMDTQYF.

In its sample, this clonotype was seen a few times. The rearrangement links TRBV24-1 to TRBJ2-5; 9 nucleotides agree with TRBD1. Germline V gives CDR1 KGHDR, CDR2 SFDVKD. V was clipped by 4 bases and J by 5 bases; unmatched bases: 10. The CDR3 has 16 amino acids. The CDR3 protein is CATSEPDRGGLETQYF. The CDR3 nucleotides read TGTGCCACCAGTGAACCGGACAGGGGAGGGTTGGAGACCCAGTACTTC.

Written as DNA, the CDR3 is TGTGCCAGCAGCTTACAACACCAGAACACTGAAGCTTTCTTT. Its translation: CASSLQHQNTEAFF. The chain combines TRBV12-3 or TRBV12-4 with TRBJ1-1; D ambiguous. The CDR3 length is 14 residues. V lost 6 bases and J lost 1, with 12 bases in between.